This paragraph covers one TCR beta chain sequence. Its antigen is unidentified. The sample belongs to a study of T cells expressing NK-cell markers. Study-wide background: Sequencing covered eight donors, seven HCMV-seropositive and one seronegative. The study's findings and limits: Researchers report these clonotypes also headed the CD3+CD56-NKG2C+ fraction in several donors.

Germline-derived CDR1 and CDR2 are SGHRS and YFSETQ. This CDR3 has 19 amino acids. 5'RACE template switching with UMIs produced the TCR beta cDNA. For each CDR3 protein, TCRdb gives one entry from its re-call of the 5' RACE reads, without DNA. The sample includes around 470,000 distinct CDR3 sequences. Sequenced input: blood T cells: a sorted CD56 or NKG2C T cell subset, CD4+ or CD8+ T cells, or bulk PBMC T cells (not recorded which). This chain uses TRBV5-1 with TRBJ2-2; TCRdb indicates TRBD1, and absent DNA this call remains unverified. The sequence was obtained from a woman aged 45-59 years in good health. The CDR3 region is CASSLGPRQGQGATGELFF.